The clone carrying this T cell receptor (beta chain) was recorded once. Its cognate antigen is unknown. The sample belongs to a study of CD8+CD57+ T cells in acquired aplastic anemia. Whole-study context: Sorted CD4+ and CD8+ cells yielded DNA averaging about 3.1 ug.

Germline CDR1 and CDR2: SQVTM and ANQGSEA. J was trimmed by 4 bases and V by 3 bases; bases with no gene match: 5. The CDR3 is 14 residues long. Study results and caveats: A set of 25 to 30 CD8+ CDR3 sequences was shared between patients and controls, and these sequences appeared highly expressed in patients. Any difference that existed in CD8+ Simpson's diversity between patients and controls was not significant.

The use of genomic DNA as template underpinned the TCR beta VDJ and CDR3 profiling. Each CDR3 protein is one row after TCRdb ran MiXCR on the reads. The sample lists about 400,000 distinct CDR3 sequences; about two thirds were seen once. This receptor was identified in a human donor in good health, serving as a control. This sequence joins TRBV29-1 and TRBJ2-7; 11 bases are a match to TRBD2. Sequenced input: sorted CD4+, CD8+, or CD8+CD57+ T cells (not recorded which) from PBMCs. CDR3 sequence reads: CSVDTSGRKYEQYF. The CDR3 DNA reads TGCAGCGTTGACACTAGCGGGAGAAAATACGAGCAGTACTTC.